What follows are 21 T cell receptor beta chains derived from one specimen sequenced in a study of blood T cell repertoires in COVID-19. Assay: immunoSEQ multiplex PCR; the TCRdb copy retains only in-frame clones and omits some. The sample includes about 60,000 clones, approximately 90% of them seen just once. The specimen was peripheral blood. The receptors were gathered from a human donor with acute or convalescent COVID-19. The donor label of this sample is uncertain.

This clone was counted a single time. This chain uses TRBV7-3 with TRBJ2-7; tentatively, D is TRBD1 (7 bases). This CDR3 is 15 amino acids long. In germline, CDR1 is SGHTA, CDR2 FQGTGA. Deletions cut 5 bases from V and 3 bases from J, with 17 bases between. The CDR3 nucleotides are TGTGCCAGCAGCCCCGACGGGGGACAGAACTACGAGCAGTACTTC. Amino acids: CASSPDGGQNYEQYF.

The chain recombines TRBV5-4 with TRBJ2-1; 12 nucleotides line up with TRBD2. With V trimmed by 0 bases and J by 9 bases, 1 base remained unmatched. This CDR3 spans 14 amino acids. Germline CDR1 is SGHNT and CDR2 is YYREEE (reference sequence). CDR3 coding DNA: TGTGCCAGCAGCTTGGCTAGCGGGAGGGGTGAGCAGTTCTTC. Amino acid sequence: CASSLASGRGEQFF.

The chain is built from TRBV3-1 (or the pseudogene TRBV3-2) and TRBJ2-5; D gene unclear. CDR1 and CDR2 (germline): LGHDT, YNNKEL (reference sequence). The CDR3 is made up of 10 amino acids. Trimming left V 1 base short and J 12 bases short, with 6 bases between. The CDR3 protein is CASSQVYKYF. CDR3 coding DNA: TGTGCCAGCAGCCAAGTGTATAAGTACTTC.

CDR3 bases: TGTGCCAGCAGCTTAGTACTAGCGGGAGAGGAGCAGTACTTC. Translation gives CASSLVLAGEEQYF. The gene calls are TRBV7-9 and TRBJ2-7; 11 bases match TRBD2. Per the germline V gene, CDR1 is SEHNR and CDR2 is FQNEAQ (reference sequence). Germline trimming cut 1 base from V and 7 bases from J; bases unmatched to any gene: 3. CDR3 length equals 14 residues.

The gene calls are TRBV28 and TRBJ1-3, with D possibly matching TRBD1 (5 bases). Germline CDR1 is MDHEN and CDR2 is SYDVKM. The CDR3 has 16 amino acids. V was shortened by 6 bases and J by 0 bases, with 15 bases between the two germline ends. This CDR3 is CASSPPQGFSGNTIYF. CDR3 coding DNA: TGTGCCAGCAGCCCCCCCCAGGGCTTCTCTGGAAACACCATATATTTT.

This chain connects TRBV5-8 to TRBJ2-1; D possibly corresponds to TRBD2 (6 bases). CDR3 size: 17 residues. The ends were cut back, 1 base at V and 2 bases at J, with 16 bases in the middle. Germline lookup yields CDR1 SGHTS and CDR2 YDEGEE. CDR3 bases: TGTGCCAGCAGCTTGTGGGGTAGCGGTGAAGCCTACAATGAGCAGTTCTTC. Residues: CASSLWGSGEAYNEQFF.

The V gene is TRBV2, the J gene TRBJ1-1; D not certain. The CDR3 covers 13 residues. Between the trimmed V and J ends, which lost 7 bases and 0 bases, there was a span of 9 bases. Per germline, CDR1 SNHLY and CDR2 FYNNEI. The CDR3: CASTPQMNTEAFF. The DNA of the CDR3 is TGTGCCAGCACTCCTCAGATGAACACTGAAGCTTTCTTT.

This chain joins TRBV6-9 and TRBJ2-5, with TRBD2 matching 9 bases. The CDR3 totals 18 residues. V gave up 7 bases and J gave up 3 bases; unmatched junction bases: 18. Germline assignment: CDR1 MNHGY and CDR2 SVAAGI. CDR3 coding DNA: TGTGCCAGCACCAACCTGTCGCGAAATAGCGGGAGTAAAGAGACCCAGTACTTC. Amino acids: CASTNLSRNSGSKETQYF.

Concerning this clone: This CDR3 is also generated by other DNA sequences in the sample. The V and J genes are TRBV5-1 and TRBJ2-5; 8 nucleotides align to TRBD1. Looked up from germline, CDR1 is SGHRS and CDR2 is YFSETQ. The CDR3 has 15 residues. V shed 3 bases, J shed 2 bases, and the junction held 6 bases outside the gene matches. The CDR3 region has the DNA TGCGCCAGCAGCTCAGGACAGGGCAGACAAGAGACCCAGTACTTC. Protein sequence: CASSSGQGRQETQYF.

The V call is TRBV7-9, the J call TRBJ2-3; D unclear. Per germline, CDR1 SEHNR and CDR2 FQNEAQ (reference sequence). This CDR3 has 12 residues. V shed 3 bases and J shed 3 bases, with 4 bases lying between them. CDR3 nucleotide sequence: TGTGCCAGCAGCTTCGTAACAGATACGCAGTATTTT. This translates into CASSFVTDTQYF.

The chain recombines TRBV10-3 with TRBJ2-7, with 8 positions matching TRBD2. Germline V gives CDR1 ENHRY, CDR2 SYGVKD. There are 13 residues in the CDR3. With V trimmed by 6 bases and J by 5 bases, 6 bases remained unmatched. The CDR3 DNA reads as TGTGCCATCAGGAGGCGGGAGGAGGACGAGCAGTACTTC. Protein: CAIRRREEDEQYF.

This chain uses TRBV28 with TRBJ1-1; 10 bases align to TRBD1. The junction had 3 bases not matched to a gene; V was cut back by 4 bases and J by 4 bases. CDR3 length: 14 residues. The germline V gene has CDR1 MDHEN and CDR2 SYDVKM. CDR3 loop: CASSSRDRGTEAFF. CDR3 in DNA: TGTGCCAGCAGTTCCCGGGACAGGGGCACTGAAGCTTTCTTT. The variable domain in full, completed from reference TRBV28 and TRBJ1-1, reads DVKVTQSSRYLVKRTGEKVFLECVQDMDHENMFWYRQDPGLGLRLIYFSYDVKMKEKGDIPEGYSVSREKKERFSLILESASTNQTSMYLCASSSRDRGTEAFFGQGTRLTVV.

The chain recombines TRBV28 with TRBJ1-1; D possibly corresponds to TRBD1 (5 bases). Trimming shortened V by 0 bases and J by 1 base, and 9 bases separated the two germline ends. This CDR3 contains 15 residues. CDR1 is MDHEN and CDR2 is SYDVKM in the germline V gene. Here the CDR3 reads CASSLWGQGNTEAFF. The CDR3, as DNA: TGTGCCAGCAGTTTATGGGGTCAGGGGAACACTGAAGCTTTCTTT.

CDR3 sequence (DNA): TGTGCCACCAGCAGGGAGGCTAGCGGCAACATGAACAATGAGCAGTTCTTC. Translated, it gives CATSREASGNMNNEQFF. This chain uses TRBV15 with TRBJ2-1; 7 bases line up with TRBD2. The CDR3 is made up of 17 amino acids. Looked up from germline, CDR1 is LNHNV and CDR2 is YYDKDF (reference sequence). V trimming: 3 bases; J trimming: 5 bases; junction bases outside the gene matches: 13.

The rearrangement uses TRBV10-3 and TRBJ2-1; weak D call: TRBD1 (6 bases). This CDR3 region has 16 residues. The V and J ends lost 8 bases and 0 bases respectively, with 17 bases between them. Germline V gene lookup returns CDR1 ENHRY and CDR2 SYGVKD. This chain's CDR3 is CAIALRGTLSYNEQFF. CDR3 sequence (DNA): TGTGCCATCGCCTTGAGGGGGACCCTCTCCTACAATGAGCAGTTCTTC.

The chain combines TRBV6-5 with TRBJ2-6, with D unresolved. This CDR3 has 13 residues. V was shortened by 8 bases and J by 1 base, with 6 bases between the two germline ends. Germline V gene sequence: CDR1 MNHEY, CDR2 SVGAGI. CDR3 residues: CASLLSGANVLTF. CDR3 DNA sequence: TGTGCCAGCCTACTATCTGGGGCCAACGTCCTGACTTTC.

The chain is built from TRBV25-1 and TRBJ2-3; 7 positions agree with TRBD2. This CDR3 contains 14 residues. J was trimmed by 0 bases and V by 8 bases; bases with no gene match: 5. Looked up from germline, CDR1 is MGHDK and CDR2 is SYGVNS. The CDR3 nucleotides read TGTGCCAGCTCTACTAGCGCTAGCACAGATACGCAGTATTTT. The encoded protein is CASSTSASTDTQYF.

This sequence joins TRBV19 and TRBJ2-4; the match to TRBD1 covers 10 bases. Germline V gene sequence: CDR1 LNHDA, CDR2 SQIVND (reference sequence). The length of the CDR3 is 21 residues. The V and J ends lost 4 bases and 0 bases, in that order; junction bases with no gene match: 18. CDR3 loop: CASSNPTSRTGGFGAKNIQYF. Written as DNA, the CDR3 is TGTGCCAGTAGTAACCCAACGTCGAGGACAGGGGGGTTCGGAGCCAAAAACATTCAGTACTTC.

This clone was seen a single time. V and J are TRBV12-3 or TRBV12-4 and TRBJ1-2; no clear D. The CDR3 consists of 13 residues. Trimming removed 6 bases at V and 8 bases at J, with 16 bases between. As DNA, the CDR3 is TGTGCCAGCAGCCCCCAAGTCAGTAACGGCTACACCTTC. Translation gives CASSPQVSNGYTF.

This clone is a singleton in its sample. The chain has TRBV7-8 and TRBJ2-3; no reliable D call. CDR1 and CDR2 (germline): SGHVS, FQNEAQ. Trimming cost V 4 bases and J 3 bases, with 14 bases left between them. The CDR3 sequence is 15 residues long. This chain's CDR3 is CASSSSLLPTDTQYF. CDR3 nucleotides: TGTGCCAGCAGCTCTTCCCTACTACCGACAGATACGCAGTATTTT.

The chain links TRBV7-2 to TRBJ2-1; D not certain. CDR1 SGHTA and CDR2 FQGNSA come from the germline V gene. This CDR3 has 11 amino acids. V was cut by 5 bases and J by 10 bases, with 9 bases left in between. The CDR3 region has the DNA TGTGCCAGCAGCCTCCGTTTCGAGCAGTTCTTC. Translated: CASSLRFEQFF.